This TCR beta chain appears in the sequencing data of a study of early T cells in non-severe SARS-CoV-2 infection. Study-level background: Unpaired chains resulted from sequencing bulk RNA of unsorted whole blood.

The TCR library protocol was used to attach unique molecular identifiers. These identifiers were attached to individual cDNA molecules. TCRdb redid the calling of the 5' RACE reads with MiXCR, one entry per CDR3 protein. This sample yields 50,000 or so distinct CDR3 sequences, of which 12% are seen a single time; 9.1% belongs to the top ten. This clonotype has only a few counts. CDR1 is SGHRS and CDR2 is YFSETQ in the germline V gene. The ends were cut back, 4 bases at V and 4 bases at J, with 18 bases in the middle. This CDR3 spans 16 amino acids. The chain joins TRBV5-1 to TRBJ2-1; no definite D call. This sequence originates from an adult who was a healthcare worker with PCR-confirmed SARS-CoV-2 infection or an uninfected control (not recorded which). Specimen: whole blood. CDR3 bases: TGCGCCAGCAGCCTGGGGTGGCAGCCGCTATACAATGAGCAGTTCTTC. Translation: CASSLGWQPLYNEQFF. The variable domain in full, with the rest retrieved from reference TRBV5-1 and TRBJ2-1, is KAGVTQTPRYLIKTRGQQVTLSCSPISGHRSVSWYQQTPGQGLQFLFEYFSETQRNKGNFPGRFSGRQFSNSRSEMNVSTLELGDSALYLCASSLGWQPLYNEQFFGPGTRLTVL.